The present entry profiles one TCR beta chain with its context. This entry belongs to a study of OX40 agonist ivuxolimab in advanced cancers. J was trimmed by 2 bases and V by 5 bases; bases with no gene match: 8. The CDR3 loop spans 15 amino acids. From germline, CDR1 is SEHNR and CDR2 FQNEAQ (reference sequence). Here immunoSEQ multiplex PCR was the method, and the copy in TCRdb shows in-frame clones only, minus some. Altogether 61,000 or so clones are present, roughly 86% being singletons, with the ten largest covering roughly 1.2%. The receptor was derived from an adult with an advanced solid tumor such as melanoma, head and neck, liver or kidney cancer. Sample: CD4+ or CD8+ T cells sorted from blood, taken in a trial of the OX40 agonist ivuxolimab. The chain employs TRBV7-9 and TRBJ2-7; 8 bases map to TRBD1. In DNA form, the CDR3 reads TGTGCCAGCAGCATCCAGGGACAGGTTGCCTACGAGCAGTACTTC. It encodes CASSIQGQVAYEQYF.